The 10 T cell receptor beta chains below all came from one sample that was sequenced in a study of CD8 T cells in ankylosing spondylitis. Study results and limitations: Ankylosing spondylitis blood seemed to carry a telltale TCR beta motif made of several highly homologous variants.

Each CDR3 protein is one row after TCRdb ran MiXCR on the 5' RACE reads. The profile shows some 800,000 distinct CDR3 sequences, approximately 12% of them singletons. These TCRs are of unknown antigen specificity. The sequencing input was blood, either unsorted or a sorted T cell fraction (not recorded which). These receptors were obtained from a male donor with ankylosing spondylitis.

In its sample, this clonotype was seen many times. The CDR3 loop is CASSRGVTNYGYTF. CDR3 nucleotide sequence: TGTGCCAGCAGCCGGGGAGTCACTAACTATGGCTACACCTTC. The chain employs TRBV9 and TRBJ1-2; no clear D gene. The V gene's germline CDR1 is SGDLS and CDR2 YYNGEE. Trimming left V 4 bases short and J 0 bases short, with 10 bases between. The CDR3 covers 14 residues.

In its sample, this clonotype was seen many times. The chain carries TRBV5-1 and TRBJ2-3; D might be TRBD1 or TRBD2, each matching 5 bases. The CDR3 has 14 amino acids. Germline CDR1 and CDR2: SGHRS and YFSETQ. V was shortened by 4 bases and J by 2 bases, with 11 bases between the two germline ends. The CDR3: CASSPADTTDTQYF. The CDR3 region has the DNA TGCGCCAGCAGCCCAGCGGACACCACAGATACGCAGTATTTT.

The CDR3 protein is CASSLLRGYNEQFF. The CDR3, as DNA: TGCGCCAGCAGCTTGTTGCGGGGCTACAATGAGCAGTTCTTC. J is TRBJ2-1 and V is TRBV5-1; tentatively, D is TRBD2 (6 bases). The ends were cut back, 1 base at V and 3 bases at J, with 8 bases in the middle. This CDR3 is 14 amino acids long. Germline CDR1 reads SGHRS; CDR2 reads YFSETQ.

This clonotype was recorded once. V gene TRBV3-1 combines with J gene TRBJ1-1; the D is unclear. Per the germline V gene, CDR1 is LGHDT and CDR2 is YNNKEL (reference sequence). The length of the CDR3 is 12 residues. Trimming removed 3 bases from V and 3 bases from J, with 5 bases in between. CDR3 residues: CASSHLDTEAFF. The CDR3 DNA follows: TGTGCCAGCAGCCACTTGGACACTGAAGCTTTCTTT.

This clonotype appeared a few times. The chain combines TRBV5-1 with TRBJ1-6; D possibly corresponds to TRBD1 (5 bases). V was clipped by 4 bases and J by 10 bases, with 12 bases between them. Germline CDR1 reads SGHRS; CDR2 reads YFSETQ. The CDR3 loop spans 13 amino acids. CDR3 DNA sequence: TGCGCCAGCAGCCCAGGGTTTAGCTCACCCCTCCACTTT. As protein: CASSPGFSSPLHF.

The table lists this clonotype with many counts. The CDR3 region has the DNA TGTGCCAGCAGCTCGGAGGAGGGGGCGGTTGGCTACACCTTC. Translation: CASSSEEGAVGYTF. The V gene is TRBV5-6, the J gene TRBJ1-2, with 7 bases matching TRBD1. The CDR3 totals 14 residues. Germline loops: CDR1 SGHDT, CDR2 YYEEEE. The ends lost 3 bases at V and 7 bases at J; junction bases unmatched: 9.

The table lists this clonotype with a few counts. The V call is TRBV20-1, the J call TRBJ1-1, with a possible D match to TRBD1 (5 bases). CDR3 length: 17 residues. Trimming shortened V by 2 bases and J by 3 bases, and 22 bases separated the two germline ends. Per germline, CDR1 DFQATT and CDR2 SNEGSKA (reference sequence). The CDR3 spells CSARKFRTGDLDTEAFF. For the CDR3, the DNA is TGCAGTGCTAGAAAATTTAGGACGGGGGATTTGGACACTGAAGCTTTCTTT.

The J gene is TRBJ1-2, the V gene TRBV2; TRBD1 matches at 9 bases. The CDR3 is 14 amino acids. V shed 6 bases, J shed 8 bases, and the junction held 10 bases outside the gene matches. Per the germline V gene, CDR1 is SNHLY and CDR2 is FYNNEI. The CDR3 here is CASSVSRTGEGYTF. The CDR3 coding sequence is TGTGCCAGCAGCGTGAGCCGGACAGGGGAAGGCTACACCTTC.

This clonotype has at least ten counts. The chain joins TRBV7-9 to TRBJ1-2, with 8 bases aligning to TRBD1. Looked up from germline, CDR1 is SEHNR and CDR2 is FQNEAQ (reference sequence). The CDR3 contains 15 residues. After removal of 5 bases from V and 2 bases from J, the junction contained 7 bases not matched to a gene. CDR3 region: CASSTYGTGNYGYTF. CDR3 coding DNA: TGTGCCAGCAGCACCTACGGGACAGGAAACTATGGCTACACCTTC.

The sample holds one count of this clonotype. J is TRBJ2-7 and V is TRBV5-6; D not resolved. V was trimmed by 0 bases and J by 0 bases, leaving 7 bases between them. CDR1 is SGHDT and CDR2 is YYEEEE in the germline V gene. The length of the CDR3 is 14 residues. CDR3 coding DNA: TGTGCCAGCAGCTTGGGTGTGGACTCCTACGAGCAGTACTTC. The encoded protein is CASSLGVDSYEQYF.